Given below is one T cell receptor (beta chain) in context. This CDR3 is 13 amino acids long. Germline CDR1 and CDR2: LNHDA and SQIVND (reference sequence). V lost 5 bases, J lost 8 bases, and 13 bases lay in between. Per the authors' pipeline: From reference gene primer amplification, estimates of nucleated cell counts were derived. The protocol was immunoSEQ multiplex PCR, while the TCRdb copy is restricted to in-frame clones and leaves out a portion. The V and J calls and the clone size are those of that table, but D and trimming were determined from the DNA. The table includes fewer than 450,000 clones, 85% to 90% detected once. Seattle patients were enrolled during active infection and followed longitudinally. This sample was taken from a study of blood T cell repertoires in COVID-19. Looking at the study overall: Material from acute and convalescent COVID-19 was sourced from the United States, Italy and Spain. The cDNA or gDNA used as material had been derived from T cells, B-cell-depleted T cells, or PBMCs.

The chain recombines TRBV19 with TRBJ2-1, with a weak D call TRBD2 (5 bases). The clonotype originates from a woman between 50 and 59 years old with COVID-19, enrolled during active disease. What was sequenced was peripheral blood. CDR3 bases: TGTGCCAGTAGTGCCCTGGAGGTCTATGAGCAGTTCTTC. Translation gives CASSALEVYEQFF.